Listed below are T cell receptor beta chains from one sample, sequenced in a study of shared clonotypes between healthy human individuals. The repertoire was sequenced with immunoSEQ multiplex PCR; TCRdb's copy has only in-frame clones and lacks some. The sample holds some 2 million clones; about 95% are singletons and the top ten take 1% to 1.3%. Sequencing input: naive CD8+ T cells sorted from blood. These receptors were collected from a man aged 18 to 30 in good health. CDR3s include the opening cysteine and the closing phenylalanine or tryptophan. The D gene is left open where the match is weak.

>TRBD2|TRBJ2-1|TRBV6-5
CASSYSASGNEQFF
>-|TRBJ2-7|TRBV28
CASSFLGQYYEQYF
>-|TRBJ1-1|TRBV10-1
CASSGDPRVGSLNTEAFF
>TRBD1|TRBJ2-7|TRBV15
CATAVKTGSYEQYF
>-|TRBJ2-7|TRBV10-2
CASSEGAEQYF
>TRBD1|TRBJ1-4|TRBV28
CASSLYRGATNEKLFF
>TRBD1|TRBJ1-1|TRBV11-2
CASSFGQGRENTEAFF
>-|TRBJ1-1|TRBV30
CAWSVLMNTEAFF
>-|TRBJ2-3|TRBV6-1
CASSAATGTDTQYF
>-|TRBJ2-3|TRBV5-1
CASSLTASPLDTQYF
>-|TRBJ1-1|TRBV5-5
CASSLFYAAGVVGTEAFF
>TRBD1|TRBJ2-7|TRBV13
CASSPGTASDEQYF
>TRBD2|TRBJ2-7|TRBV9
CASSNSGGNYEQYF
>TRBD2|TRBJ2-2|TRBV4-1
CASSETSGGKTGELFF
>TRBD2|TRBJ2-3|TRBV27
CASSFLAGLSTDTQYF
>-|TRBJ2-7|TRBV5-1
CASSFGVGFDEQYF
>-|TRBJ2-3|TRBV11-2
CASSLPGGTDTQYF
>-|TRBJ1-2|TRBV13
CASSLGLGDYGYTF
>TRBD2|TRBJ2-5|TRBV27
CASSLGLAGAVETQYF
>-|TRBJ2-5|TRBV27
CASKRGPTRGETQYF
>TRBD1|TRBJ1-1|TRBV5-6
CASSWTFGQGGTEAFF
>-|TRBJ1-5|TRBV2
CASSELGSNQPQHF
>TRBD2|TRBJ2-1|TRBV4-1
CASSQDWSGNNNEQFF
>-|TRBJ2-7|TRBV6-7
CASSYSVRVLHEQYF
>-|TRBJ1-1|TRBV9
CASSVSPGPDTEAFF
>-|TRBJ2-5|TRBV4-1
CASSQDKGFQETQYF
>-|TRBJ2-7|TRBV15
CATSTLIQEEQYF
>TRBD2|TRBJ2-2|TRBV4-3
CASSQDYSGSNTGELFF
>TRBD1|TRBJ2-7|TRBV11-2
CASSLPDRGYEQYF
>-|TRBJ2-1|TRBV27
CASSLSPGNEQFF
>TRBD2|TRBJ2-1|TRBV6-5
CASCPLAGVRHEQFF
>-|TRBJ2-3|TRBV5-1
CASSWDTYTDTQYF
>TRBD1|TRBJ1-1|TRBV6-6
CASSYQGDTEAFF
>TRBD1|TRBJ2-7|TRBV2
CASSPWDSSYEQYF
>TRBD2|TRBJ2-3|TRBV2
CASNERRGGQTDTQYF
>-|TRBJ1-2|TRBV28
CASSLTGTDYGYTF
>-|TRBJ1-5|TRBV6-1
CASSDRDTNYSNQPQHF
>-|TRBJ2-1|TRBV9
CASGGWNNEQFF
>-|TRBJ1-5|TRBV19
CASGIGEPQHF
>TRBD2|TRBJ2-1|TRBV27
CASSLEVAGGAYNEQFF